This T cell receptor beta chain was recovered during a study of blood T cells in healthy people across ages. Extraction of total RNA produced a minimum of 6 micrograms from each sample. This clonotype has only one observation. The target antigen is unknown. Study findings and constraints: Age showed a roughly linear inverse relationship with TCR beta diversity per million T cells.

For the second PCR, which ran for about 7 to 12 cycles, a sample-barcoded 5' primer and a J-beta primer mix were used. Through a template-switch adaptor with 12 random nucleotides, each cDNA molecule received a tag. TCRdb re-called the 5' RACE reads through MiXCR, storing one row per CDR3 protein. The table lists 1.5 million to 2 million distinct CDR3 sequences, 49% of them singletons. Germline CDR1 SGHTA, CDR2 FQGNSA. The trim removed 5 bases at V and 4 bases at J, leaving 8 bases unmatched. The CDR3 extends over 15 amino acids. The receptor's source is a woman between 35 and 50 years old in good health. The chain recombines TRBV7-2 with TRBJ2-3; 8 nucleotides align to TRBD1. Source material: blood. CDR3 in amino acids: CASSAGQGSADTQYF. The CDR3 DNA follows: TGTGCCAGCAGCGCCGGACAGGGTTCAGCAGATACGCAGTATTTT. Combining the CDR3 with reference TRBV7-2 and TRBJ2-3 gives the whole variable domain GAGVSQSPSNKVTEKGKDVELRCDPISGHTALYWYRQSLGQGLEFLIYFQGNSAPDKSGLPSDRFSAERTGGSVSTLTIQRTQQEDSAVYLCASSAGQGSADTQYFGPGTRLTVL.